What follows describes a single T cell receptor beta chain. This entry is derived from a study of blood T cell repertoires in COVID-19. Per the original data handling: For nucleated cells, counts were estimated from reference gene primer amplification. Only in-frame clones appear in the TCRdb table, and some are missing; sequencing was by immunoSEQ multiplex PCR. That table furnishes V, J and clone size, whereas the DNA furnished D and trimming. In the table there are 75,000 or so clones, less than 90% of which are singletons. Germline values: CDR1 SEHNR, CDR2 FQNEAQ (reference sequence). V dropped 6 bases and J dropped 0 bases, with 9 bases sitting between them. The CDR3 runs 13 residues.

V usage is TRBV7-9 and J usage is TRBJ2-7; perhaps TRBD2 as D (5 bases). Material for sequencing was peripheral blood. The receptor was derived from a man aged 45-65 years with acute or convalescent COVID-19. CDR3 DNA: TGTGCCAGCAGATATACTAGCTCCTACGAGCAGTACTTC. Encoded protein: CASRYTSSYEQYF.